This TCR beta chain was identified during a study of HIV-infected patients and healthy controls. Antiretroviral therapy had run roughly three months, about 14 weeks, before follow-up blood collection. The repertoire came from unfractionated whole blood and reflected all unsorted peripheral T cells. The CDR3 contains 13 residues. Trimming took 5 bases from V and 0 from J; bases not matched to a gene: 2. Germline V gives CDR1 DFQATT, CDR2 SNEGSKA (reference sequence). About 500 ng RNA was reverse transcribed with alpha and beta constant-region primers. Using multiplexing indices, alpha and beta chain libraries were generated apart by chain-specific third strand synthesis. TCRdb reprocessed the 5' RACE reads via MiXCR and lists one record per CDR3 protein. This table has about 7,900 distinct CDR3 sequences, 8.4% appearing once. At least ten counts were recorded for this clonotype.

This material consisted of blood, taken during antiretroviral therapy. The chain has TRBV20-1 and TRBJ1-2; 8 bases are a match to TRBD1. The source is an adult with HIV infection. Written as DNA, the CDR3 is TGCAGTGCTGAGGACAGGGCTAACTATGGCTACACCTTC. It translates to CSAEDRANYGYTF.